This entry concerns a single T cell receptor beta chain. Some clones are missing from TCRdb's copy, which holds only in-frame ones; the method was immunoSEQ multiplex PCR. The table includes 85,000 to 120,000 clones, 85% to 95% detected once. This sample is part of a study of T cell changes during pregnancy in multiple sclerosis. The CDR3 sequence is 16 residues long. Germline V gene lookup returns CDR1 LNHDA and CDR2 SQIVND (reference sequence). Trimming removed 5 bases at V and 3 bases at J, with 19 bases between. The TCR sequence derives from a female donor with multiple sclerosis, enrolled in a pregnancy study. The specimen was peripheral blood, collected after pregnancy. The chain couples TRBV19 to TRBJ1-1, with D possibly TRBD1 on 6 matching bases. CDR3 nucleotide sequence: TGTGCCAGTAGTGTTCAGGGGAACGTACTGCACACTGAAGCTTTCTTT. Translating it yields CASSVQGNVLHTEAFF. The whole variable domain, remainder taken from reference TRBV19 and TRBJ1-1, is DGGITQSPKYLFRKEGQNVTLSCEQNLNHDAMYWYRQDPGQGLRLIYYSQIVNDFQKGDIAEGYSVSREKKESFPLTVTSAQKNPTAFYLCASSVQGNVLHTEAFFGQGTRLTVV.